The TCR beta chain under discussion was sequenced for a study of siplizumab effects on memory and regulatory T cells. Study-level points and caveats: Neither a naive nor a memory phenotype was assignable to roughly 80-96% of proliferating CD4+ or CD8+ clones.

Some clones are missing from TCRdb's copy, which holds only in-frame ones; the method was immunoSEQ multiplex PCR. The sample records approximately 82,000 clones, 87% being singletons. With regard to this clone: As yet, its antigen is unknown.

Germline CDR1 SEHNR, CDR2 FQNEAQ (reference sequence). The CDR3 runs 11 residues. The ends were cut back, 3 bases at V and 5 bases at J, with 4 bases in the middle. The V call is TRBV7-9, the J call TRBJ2-5; D is ambiguous. Material for sequencing was Tregs sorted from blood. The receptor was isolated from a human donor in good health. Here the CDR3 DNA reads TGTGCCAGCAGCTTCCTCGAGACCCAGTACTTC. This codes for CASSFLETQYF.